Only a few counts were recorded for the clone carrying this T cell receptor (beta chain). The antigen is unknown. The source of the sample is a study of CD8 T cells in ankylosing spondylitis. Study-wide results and caveats: Ankylosing spondylitis blood appeared to carry a characteristic TCR beta motif of roughly 8 highly homologous variants.

This CDR3 has 13 residues. The germline CDR1 and CDR2 sequences are SQVTM and ANQGSEA. V was clipped by 7 bases and J by 1 base, with 11 bases between them. MiXCR was run by TCRdb on the 5' RACE reads, yielding one entry per CDR3 protein. The sample has about 330,000 distinct CDR3 sequences; 7.5% to 9% are singletons. What was sequenced was blood, either unsorted or a sorted T cell fraction (not recorded which). This sequence originates from a male donor with ankylosing spondylitis. This chain connects TRBV29-1 to TRBJ1-3, with D perhaps matching TRBD1 (5 bases). The CDR3, as DNA: TGCAGCGCCGACCAGGGATCTGGAAACACCATATATTTT. This encodes CSADQGSGNTIYF.